The next 25 T cell receptor beta chains were all read from a single sample in a study of blood T cell repertoires in COVID-19. Sequencing was performed with immunoSEQ multiplex PCR; in TCRdb, only in-frame clones are kept and a portion is missing. The sample lists about 13,000 clones, 86% occurring once. Specimen: peripheral blood. These receptors all come from a man of 80 years or more with acute or convalescent COVID-19.

This chain uses TRBV5-1 with TRBJ2-5; 7 bases line up with TRBD1. V shed 4 bases, J shed 2 bases, and the junction held 5 bases outside the gene matches. This CDR3 is 14 amino acids long. The germline CDR1 and CDR2 sequences are SGHRS and YFSETQ. CDR3 in DNA: TGCGCCAGCAGCATGGGGGACAGTCAAGAGACCCAGTACTTC. This sequence encodes CASSMGDSQETQYF.

The V call is TRBV18, the J call TRBJ2-7, with 9 bases that match TRBD2. This CDR3 contains 15 residues. V was clipped by 2 bases and J by 5 bases; unmatched bases: 7. Germline V gives CDR1 KGHSH, CDR2 LQKENI. The CDR3 region is CASSPAGGVVNEQYF. CDR3 sequence (DNA): TGTGCCAGCTCACCAGCGGGGGGGGTCGTAAACGAGCAGTACTTC.

The chain couples TRBV18 to TRBJ2-7, with TRBD1 matching over 7 bases. The junction had 4 bases not matched to a gene; V was cut back by 8 bases and J by 3 bases. CDR3 length: 12 amino acids. CDR1 is KGHSH and CDR2 is LQKENI in the germline V gene. The CDR3 DNA reads TGTGCCAGCCGGGACAGATACTACGAGCAGTACTTC. Its translation: CASRDRYYEQYF.

This sequence joins TRBV6-5 and TRBJ1-4; no definite D call. Germline CDR1 and CDR2: MNHEY and SVGAGI. The CDR3 has 14 residues. The V end was cut by 6 bases, the J end by 8 bases, with 16 bases between. The CDR3 loop is CASRLTGGGEKLFF. CDR3 DNA: TGTGCCAGCAGATTGACCGGCGGAGGCGAAAAACTGTTTTTT.

The gene calls are TRBV10-2 and TRBJ2-7; 10 bases match TRBD1. This CDR3 is built from 13 residues. With 6 bases clipped from V and 4 bases from J, the junction kept 3 bases outside the gene matches. Germline lookup yields CDR1 WSHSY and CDR2 SAAADI. The CDR3 DNA is TGCGCCAGCAGGGGACAGGGGTTATACGAGCAGTACTTC. It translates to CASRGQGLYEQYF.

The CDR3 region has the DNA TGTGCCAGCAGTTACCGGCCCCAGGGGCCCTATGGCTACACCTTC. It specifies CASSYRPQGPYGYTF. The chain combines TRBV6-5 with TRBJ1-2, with D possibly being TRBD1 (6 bases). V lost 2 bases, J lost 4 bases, and 14 bases lay in between. The V gene's germline CDR1 is MNHEY and CDR2 SVGAGI. This CDR3 has 15 residues.

The rearrangement joins TRBV27 to TRBJ1-2, with 8 bases matching TRBD1. CDR1 is MNHEY, CDR2 SMNVEV, per germline (reference sequence). The CDR3 is 14 residues long. The junction had 2 bases not matched to a gene; V was cut back by 3 bases and J by 2 bases. CDR3 protein: CASSFRGPNYGYTF. DNA of the CDR3: TGTGCCAGCAGTTTCAGGGGGCCCAACTATGGCTACACCTTC.

The chain combines TRBV30 with TRBJ2-3; D may be TRBD1 (6 bases). CDR3 length: 13 residues. Trimming removed 1 base at V and 7 bases at J, with 12 bases between. CDR1 is GTSNPN and CDR2 is SVGIG in the germline V gene (reference sequence). CDR3 DNA: TGTGCCTGGAGTGGGACAGTCCAAAATACGCAGTATTTT. It is translated as CAWSGTVQNTQYF.

This rearrangement joins TRBV2 to TRBJ1-5, with D possibly being TRBD1 (5 bases). CDR1 SNHLY and CDR2 FYNNEI come from the germline V gene. The V end was cut by 5 bases, the J end by 3 bases, with 14 bases between. This CDR3 contains 15 residues. CDR3 region: CASSKETVNNQPQHF. The CDR3 DNA follows: TGTGCCAGCAGTAAGGAGACAGTGAACAATCAGCCCCAGCATTTT.

This rearrangement joins TRBV7-3 to TRBJ2-3; 13 positions agree with TRBD2. Germline-derived CDR1 and CDR2 are SGHTA and FQGTGA. Trimming took 4 bases from V and 4 from J; bases not matched to a gene: 5. The CDR3 runs to 16 residues. In DNA, the CDR3 is TGTGCCAGCAGCTCCGGACTAGCGGGAGATTCAGATACGCAGTATTTT. Its translation is CASSSGLAGDSDTQYF.

The genes are TRBV19 and TRBJ2-7; D remains unclear. The CDR3 totals 16 residues. V shed 5 bases and J shed 0 bases, with 17 bases lying between them. Germline V lookup: CDR1 LNHDA, CDR2 SQIVND (reference sequence). CDR3 bases: TGTGCCAGTAGTGAATCGTCACAGAAAAGCTCCTACGAGCAGTACTTC. This encodes CASSESSQKSSYEQYF.

V and J are TRBV11-2 and TRBJ2-4, with 9 bases lining up with TRBD1. Germline-derived CDR1 and CDR2 are SGHAT and FQNNGV. CDR3 length: 17 amino acids. V was clipped by 5 bases and J by 3 bases; unmatched bases: 11. This CDR3 reads CASSRRTGAVGKNIQYF. CDR3 sequence (DNA): TGTGCCAGCAGCCGGCGGACAGGGGCGGTAGGCAAAAACATTCAGTACTTC.

This clone was seen once. V is TRBV3-1 (or the pseudogene TRBV3-2) and J is TRBJ2-1, with D perhaps matching TRBD2 (6 bases). V lost 1 base and J lost 6, with 16 bases in between. CDR1 and CDR2 (germline): LGHDT, YNNKEL (reference sequence). The CDR3 runs 16 residues. CDR3 bases: TGTGCCAGCAGCCAAGTTATCCGACTAGAAAGCAATGAGCAGTTCTTC. Translating gives CASSQVIRLESNEQFF.

The V gene is TRBV25-1, the J gene TRBJ1-1; 7 nucleotides align to TRBD1. V dropped 7 bases and J dropped 6; count of bases not matched to a gene: 8. Germline lookup yields CDR1 MGHDK and CDR2 SYGVNS. The CDR3 totals 13 residues. DNA for the CDR3: TGTGCCAGCACCTATGGGACAGCCTCTGAAGCTTTCTTT. This gives the protein CASTYGTASEAFF. Complete variable domain (other parts from reference TRBV25-1 and TRBJ1-1): EADIYQTPRYLVIGTGKKITLECSQTMGHDKMYWYQQDPGMELHLIHYSYGVNSTEKGDLSSESTVSRIRTEHFPLTLESARPSHTSQYLCASTYGTASEAFFGQGTRLTVV.

The V call is TRBV7-9, the J call TRBJ1-6; 7 nucleotides match TRBD1. This CDR3 spans 15 amino acids. Trimming cost V 5 bases and J 9 bases; bases outside gene matches: 10. Per the germline V gene, CDR1 is SEHNR and CDR2 is FQNEAQ (reference sequence). The CDR3 loop is CASSRDRAGTSPLHF. The CDR3 region has the DNA TGTGCCAGCAGCCGCGACAGGGCGGGAACTTCACCCCTCCACTTT.

The chain is built from TRBV19 and TRBJ2-3, with 11 bases that match TRBD2. The junction had 3 bases not matched to a gene; V was cut back by 5 bases and J by 2 bases. Germline assignment: CDR1 LNHDA and CDR2 SQIVND (reference sequence). The CDR3 loop spans 15 amino acids. The CDR3 DNA follows: TGTGCCAGTAGTTCTAGCGGGGGGATCACAGATACGCAGTATTTT. Its translation: CASSSSGGITDTQYF.

As to this clone: The same CDR3 also results from other DNA sequences found in this sample. The gene calls are TRBV6-5 and TRBJ2-1; weak D call: TRBD2 (5 bases). V was shortened by 5 bases and J by 7 bases, with 12 bases between the two germline ends. This CDR3 is built from 13 residues. Germline CDR1 and CDR2: MNHEY and SVGAGI. The CDR3 DNA reads TGTGCCAGCAGTACCTCACGGGGAAATGAGCAGTTCTTC. Protein product: CASSTSRGNEQFF.

This clone has a single count. The V and J genes are TRBV19 and TRBJ2-7, with D perhaps matching TRBD1 (6 bases). Germline CDR1 and CDR2: LNHDA and SQIVND (reference sequence). This CDR3 contains 13 residues. Deletions cut 6 bases from V and 2 bases from J, with 11 bases between. The CDR3 sequence is CASRYRDAYEQYF. The DNA of the CDR3 is TGTGCCAGTAGGTACAGGGATGCCTACGAGCAGTACTTC. The complete variable domain, with remaining parts taken from reference TRBV19 and TRBJ2-7, reads DGGITQSPKYLFRKEGQNVTLSCEQNLNHDAMYWYRQDPGQGLRLIYYSQIVNDFQKGDIAEGYSVSREKKESFPLTVTSAQKNPTAFYLCASRYRDAYEQYFGPGTRLTVT.

The chain has TRBV2 and TRBJ1-5; D uncertain. Germline V gene data show CDR1 as SNHLY and CDR2 as FYNNEI. This CDR3 has 12 amino acids. Trimming took 6 bases from V and 7 from J, leaving 10 bases between them. This CDR3 is CASRDTGQPQHF. CDR3 DNA: TGTGCCAGCAGGGATACGGGGCAGCCCCAGCATTTT.

V and J are TRBV11-3 and TRBJ2-7; 8 nucleotides align to TRBD1. The CDR3 contains 14 residues. The V gene end was trimmed by 5 bases and the J gene end by 3 bases; junction bases not matched to a gene: 6. Germline CDR1 SGHNT, CDR2 YENEEA. DNA of the CDR3: TGTGCCAGCAGCCCTCAGGACAGGGTCTACGAGCAGTACTTC. It codes for CASSPQDRVYEQYF. The complete variable domain, with remaining parts taken from reference TRBV11-3 and TRBJ2-7, reads EAGVVQSPRYKIIEKKQPVAFWCNPISGHNTLYWYLQNLGQGPELLIRYENEEAVDDSQLPKDRFSAERLKGVDSTLKIQPAELGDSAVYLCASSPQDRVYEQYFGPGTRLTVT.

This chain links TRBV25-1 with TRBJ2-3; weak D call: TRBD2 (6 bases). The CDR3 runs to 15 residues. The germline gives CDR1 MGHDK, CDR2 SYGVNS. V lost 4 bases to trimming and J lost 2 bases, with 13 bases between them. DNA of the CDR3: TGTGCCAGCAGTGCCCCGAGCGGGCTCACAGATACGCAGTATTTT. Its translation: CASSAPSGLTDTQYF.

The V call is TRBV3-1 (or the pseudogene TRBV3-2), the J call TRBJ2-7, with 9 bases lining up with TRBD2. Germline-derived CDR1 and CDR2 are LGHDT and YNNKEL (reference sequence). The CDR3 is made up of 16 amino acids. V dropped 2 bases and J dropped 0; count of bases not matched to a gene: 5. As DNA, the CDR3 is TGTGCCAGCAGCCAAACAGCGGGAGGACCCTCCTACGAGCAGTACTTC. Protein: CASSQTAGGPSYEQYF.

This chain connects TRBV6-5 to TRBJ2-1; no reliable D call. The CDR3 has 15 residues. Trimming cost V 7 bases and J 2 bases, with 15 bases left between them. CDR1 is MNHEY and CDR2 is SVGAGI in the germline V gene. CDR3 in DNA: TGTGCCAGCAAAAGGTCCGATCGGGCCTACAATGAGCAGTTCTTC. It is translated as CASKRSDRAYNEQFF.

This clone was seen more than once but under ten times. The chain carries TRBV7-4 and TRBJ1-2, with D uncertain. CDR3 length: 15 amino acids. V was clipped by 3 bases and J by 0 bases, with 11 bases between them. CDR1 and CDR2 (germline): SGHVT, SQSDAQ. The CDR3 reads CASSFAADSNYGYTF. The CDR3 DNA follows: TGTGCCAGCAGCTTTGCTGCGGACTCTAACTATGGCTACACCTTC.

V gene TRBV19 combines with J gene TRBJ2-1; 7 positions match TRBD2. This CDR3 is built from 14 residues. Germline V gene lookup returns CDR1 LNHDA and CDR2 SQIVND (reference sequence). CDR3: CAAKSGAGNNEQFF. The CDR3, as DNA: TGTGCAGCCAAGTCGGGAGCGGGAAACAATGAGCAGTTCTTC.